This TCR beta chain was retrieved from a study of post-analysis software for immune sequencing data (dated by TCRdb to between 2014 and 2017). Context from the whole study: Recorded disease courses included relapsing-remitting, secondary progressive and progressive-relapsing multiple sclerosis, with some patients lacking subtype annotation. The patient repertoires were set against under 12 previously published healthy control repertoires from donors whose ages ranged from about 6 to 25 years. A subset of samples was prepared in parallel using single-end sample barcoding, then pooled and co-amplified after Illumina adapter ligation. What the authors observed across the whole study: The control group was slightly older than the multiple sclerosis patient group. Patients showed significantly higher frequencies than controls for five TRBV segments, among them TRBV5-6, TRBV5-1 and TRBV20-1. Direct clustering with F measure showed strong co-clustering of samples prepared in the same batch, prompting a batch-effect correction. Normalized Chao1 diversity was significantly lower in multiple sclerosis patients than controls, suggesting substantial peripheral T-cell clonal expansion.

The library was generated by PCR. Sequenced on an Illumina HiSeq 2500. To reduce PCR and sequencing biases, unique molecular identifiers were incorporated into the TCR beta cDNA libraries. Approximately 500,000 cDNA molecules were obtained per 1 to 10 million input T cells, so each molecule approximated one T cell. The same protocol used for the earlier healthy control dataset was applied to prepare and sequence the patient libraries. Samples belonging to the same batch were prepared together, multiplexed and sequenced on a shared HiSeq lane. The paper's processing steps were these. MIGEC handled the raw barcoded reads, throwing out single-read molecular identifier groups before consensus assembly and CDR3 extraction. Clonotype tables were post-analysed with VDJtools, and diversity was normalized by down-sampling all datasets to the smallest sample size. To correct batch-related cross-sample contamination, repertoire overlap clustering matched CDR3 amino acid sequences but not nucleotide sequences. TCRdb trimmed the raw reads at Q25, called clones with MiXCR and kept productive beta chains. Rows are combined by CDR3 protein, so each entry shows the most common genes and DNA. TCRdb's processing, not the study's, gives the V and J calls here. The sample profile shows about 770,000 distinct CDR3 sequences; 35% to 55% of them were found once. Of the sample, roughly 5% falls within the top ten clones.

CDR1 and CDR2 (ENHRY, SYGVKD) derive from the germline V gene. The cysteine opens and the phenylalanine closes a CDR3 of 14 amino acids. The CDR3 DNA has 42 bases and is translated from base 1. V is clipped by 2 bases and J by 5 bases, and the sequence between their germline boundaries is 12 bases long. To demonstrate the VDJtools post-analysis software, the study profiled TCR beta repertoires from the peripheral blood of 10 to 15 young patients with multiple sclerosis. The multiple sclerosis patients were children and adolescents between roughly 6 and 16 years of age. This clonotype showed up just a few times. The target of this receptor is not known. No clone much larger than this one lies a single base away; base qualities are absent.

Sequencing input: blood. This sequence uses TRBV10-3 and TRBJ1-2; TRBD1 is perhaps the D gene, given 6 matching bases. The source is a girl aged 5 to 17 with multiple sclerosis. The CDR3 protein is CAISEGTPPYGYTF. The DNA sequence is as follows: TGTGCCATCAGTGAGGGGACACCACCTTATGGCTACACCTTC.